Reported below is one T cell receptor beta chain. Antigen: not known. Generated by immunoSEQ multiplex PCR, the TCRdb table keeps only in-frame clones and is missing some. This sample yields about 170,000 clones, of which over 85% are seen a single time; around 3.8% belongs to the top ten. This entry is derived from a study of T cell responses to AZD1222 COVID-19 vaccine. Study findings and constraints: Of spike-specific TCRs, nearly half reportedly target regions left unmutated in variants. Clonal diversity was possibly underestimated, and white British individuals and females predominated among donors.

The TCR was taken from an adult in good health. Specimen: peripheral blood, collected on day 0 of AZD1222 vaccination.

In nucleotides, the CDR3 is TGTGCCAGTAGCACGACAGGGGAATCTGGAAACACCATATATTTT. This codes for CASSTTGESGNTIYF. The chain has TRBV19 and TRBJ1-3, with 8 bases identical to TRBD1. CDR1 and CDR2 (germline): LNHDA, SQIVND (reference sequence). V dropped 6 bases and J dropped 1; count of bases not matched to a gene: 5. The CDR3 loop spans 15 amino acids.